This record concerns one T cell receptor beta chain sequence. Its antigen is currently unknown. The data stem from a study of cytomegalovirus exposure and HLA in healthy donors. In the study overall: As released early, the data held roughly 85 million unique TCRs from HLA-typed donors. Whole-study findings and limits: As a later analysis revealed, the rate of TCR association differed by HLA locus, with DRB1 most and HLA-C fewest.

PCR involved 60 Vbeta and 13 Jbeta primers. This table comes from immunoSEQ multiplex PCR, and its TCRdb copy is limited to in-frame clones, with some not included. This sample has roughly 100,000 clones, with approximately 83% found just once. The CDR3 contains 12 residues. V was pared by 5 bases and J by 4 bases, with 9 bases between. Germline CDR1 reads SNHLY; CDR2 reads FYNNEI. This cohort consisted of healthy bone marrow donors. This receptor was taken from a man aged 18 to 30 in good health and CMV-seronegative. The chain is built from TRBV2 and TRBJ2-7; no clear D. The specimen was PBMCs. CDR3 amino acids: CASSTVEYEQYF. The DNA for the CDR3 is TGTGCCAGCAGTACCGTAGAGTACGAGCAGTACTTC.